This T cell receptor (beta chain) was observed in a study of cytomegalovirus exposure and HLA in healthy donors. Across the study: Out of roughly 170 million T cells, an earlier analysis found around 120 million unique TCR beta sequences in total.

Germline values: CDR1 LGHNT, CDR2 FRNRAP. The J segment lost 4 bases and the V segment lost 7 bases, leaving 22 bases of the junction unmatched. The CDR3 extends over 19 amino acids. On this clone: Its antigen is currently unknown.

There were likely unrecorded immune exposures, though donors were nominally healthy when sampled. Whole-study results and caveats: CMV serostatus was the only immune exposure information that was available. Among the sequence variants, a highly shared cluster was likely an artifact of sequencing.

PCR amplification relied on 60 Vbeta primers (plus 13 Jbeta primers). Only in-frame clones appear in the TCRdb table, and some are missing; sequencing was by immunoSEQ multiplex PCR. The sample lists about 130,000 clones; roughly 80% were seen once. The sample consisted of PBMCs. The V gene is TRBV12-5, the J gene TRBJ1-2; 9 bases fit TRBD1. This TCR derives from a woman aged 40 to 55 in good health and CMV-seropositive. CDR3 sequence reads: CASEKIKRDRVNPSYGYTF. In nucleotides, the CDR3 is TGTGCTAGTGAAAAGATAAAACGGGACAGGGTTAACCCAAGCTATGGCTACACCTTC. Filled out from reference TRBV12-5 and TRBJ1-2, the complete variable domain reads DARVTQTPRHKVTEMGQEVTMRCQPILGHNTVFWYRQTMMQGLELLAYFRNRAPLDDSGMPKDRFSAEMPDATLATLKIQPSEPRDSAVYFCASEKIKRDRVNPSYGYTFGSGTRLTVV.